These T cell receptor beta chains were read from a single sample in a study of T-cell memory formation after mild COVID-19. TCRdb ran MiXCR on the 5' RACE reads and lists one entry per CDR3 protein. Here the sample spans fewer than 450,000 distinct CDR3 sequences, approximately 25% being singletons. The sample taken for sequencing was PBMCs or a T cell subset sorted from them (not recorded which). Source of these receptors: an adult woman who had mild COVID-19 (a few samples of this study predate the infection). Cell type and time point are not known. Both conserved end residues are part of each CDR3.

v_gene,len,j_gene,CDR3aa
TRBV5-1,14,TRBJ1-3,CASSGDRRGNTIYF
TRBV4-1,14,TRBJ2-7,CASSRGGGVYEQYF
TRBV5-4,19,TRBJ2-5,CASSSGQGLAGGGGETQYF
TRBV19,13,TRBJ2-7,CASSIGVIYEQYF
TRBV5-4,14,TRBJ1-1,CASSPGREDTEAFF
TRBV7-2,14,TRBJ2-7,CASSLRGGGHEQYF
TRBV10-3,13,TRBJ1-1,CAIKGQRETEAFF
TRBV18,13,TRBJ2-2,CASSPQNTGELFF
TRBV6-6,14,TRBJ2-1,CASSYGLVSHEQFF
TRBV28,17,TRBJ1-1,CAHRLGTAGISNTEAFF
TRBV6-1,12,TRBJ1-5,CASRFSDQPQHF
TRBV12-3/TRBV12-4,13,TRBJ2-1,CASSPQGINEQFF
TRBV19,14,TRBJ2-7,CASSRDSLLYEQYF
TRBV4-1,15,TRBJ2-2,CASSPGTSGTGELFF
TRBV6-2/TRBV6-3,13,TRBJ2-7,CASTQGDTYEQYF
TRBV10-3,12,TRBJ2-5,CAISGDQETQYF
TRBV24-1,11,TRBJ2-1,CATSEYNEQFF
TRBV6-6,14,TRBJ1-3,CASSPTPQGNTIYF
TRBV6-8,16,TRBJ2-7,CASSYRKKLTGGEQYF
TRBV12-3/TRBV12-4,13,TRBJ1-2,CASSSRTALPFTF
TRBV20-1,15,TRBJ2-1,CSADRDQGHYNEQFF
TRBV10-3,15,TRBJ1-1,CAILDRDGVNTEAFF
TRBV5-1,14,TRBJ2-3,CASSLYPGADTQYF
TRBV27,15,TRBJ2-1,CASSLAGVGYNEQFF